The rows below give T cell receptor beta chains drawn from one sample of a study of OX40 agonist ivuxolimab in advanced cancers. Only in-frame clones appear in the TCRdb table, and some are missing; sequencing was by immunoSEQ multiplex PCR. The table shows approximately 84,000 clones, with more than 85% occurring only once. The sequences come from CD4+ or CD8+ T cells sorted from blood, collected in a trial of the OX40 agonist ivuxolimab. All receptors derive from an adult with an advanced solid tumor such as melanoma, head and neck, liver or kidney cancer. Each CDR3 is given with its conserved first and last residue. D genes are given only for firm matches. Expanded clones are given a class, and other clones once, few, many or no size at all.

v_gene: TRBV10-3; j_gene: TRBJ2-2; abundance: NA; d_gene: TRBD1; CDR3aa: CAISPGQGDTGELFF; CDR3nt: TGTGCCATCAGTCCGGGACAGGGAGACACCGGGGAGCTGTTTTTT
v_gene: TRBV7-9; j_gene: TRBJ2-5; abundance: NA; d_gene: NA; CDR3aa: CASSLRGQETQYF; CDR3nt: TGTGCCAGCAGCCTCCGGGGACAAGAGACCCAGTACTTC
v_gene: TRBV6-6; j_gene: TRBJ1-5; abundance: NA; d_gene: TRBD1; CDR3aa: CASQGGTGPEHF; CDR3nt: TGTGCCAGCCAAGGAGGGACAGGGCCTGAGCATTTT
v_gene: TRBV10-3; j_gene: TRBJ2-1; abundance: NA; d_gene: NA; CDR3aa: CAISEAGFLNEQFF; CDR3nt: TGTGCCATCAGTGAGGCGGGGTTTTTGAATGAGCAGTTCTTC
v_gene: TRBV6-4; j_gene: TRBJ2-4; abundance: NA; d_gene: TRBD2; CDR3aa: CASSDSKQLAGVSKNIQYF; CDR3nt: TGTGCCAGCAGTGACTCGAAGCAACTAGCGGGAGTAAGCAAAAACATTCAGTACTTC
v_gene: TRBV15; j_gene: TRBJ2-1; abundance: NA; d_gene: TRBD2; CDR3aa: CATSRSSGGSYNEQFF; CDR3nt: TGTGCCACCAGCAGATCTAGCGGGGGGTCCTACAATGAGCAGTTCTTC
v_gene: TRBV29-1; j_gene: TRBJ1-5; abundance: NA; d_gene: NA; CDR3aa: CSVVISGMGQPQHF; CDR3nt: TGCAGCGTTGTAATCTCCGGCATGGGTCAGCCCCAGCATTTT
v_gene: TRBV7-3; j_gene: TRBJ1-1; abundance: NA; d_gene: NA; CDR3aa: CASSLRRWNTEAFF; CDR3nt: TGTGCCAGCAGCCTCCGACGGTGGAACACTGAAGCTTTCTTT
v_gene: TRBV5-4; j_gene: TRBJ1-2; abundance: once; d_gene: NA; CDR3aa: CASSFPQGTGGYTF; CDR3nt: TGTGCCAGCAGCTTCCCACAGGGCACCGGTGGCTACACCTTC
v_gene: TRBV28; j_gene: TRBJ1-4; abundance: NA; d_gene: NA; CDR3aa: CASSFRVTNEKLFF; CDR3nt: TGTGCCAGCAGTTTCAGGGTTACTAATGAAAAACTGTTTTTT